This TCR beta chain appears in the sequencing data of a study of shared T cell receptors in the human thymus. Germline loops: CDR1 MNHNS, CDR2 SASEGT. Germline trimming cut 8 bases from V and 9 bases from J; bases unmatched to any gene: 12. The CDR3 has 13 residues. Some clones are missing from TCRdb's copy, which holds only in-frame ones; the method was immunoSEQ multiplex PCR. Among under 850,000 clones listed, 88% were seen once. The sample was also reused in another study, on human thymus T cells.

The TCR sequence derives from a boy in the first two years of life with a congenital heart defect. Material: thymocytes. The chain uses TRBV6-1 and TRBJ1-2, with 7 bases matching TRBD1. DNA of the CDR3: TGTGCCAGCCTAACCGGGACAGAGGCGCGCTACACCTTC. The encoded protein is CASLTGTEARYTF.